The entry that follows covers one T cell receptor (beta chain) sequence. The CDR3 is 15 amino acids. Trimming left V 6 bases short and J 7 bases short, with 16 bases between. The germline V gene has CDR1 LNHDA and CDR2 SQIVND (reference sequence). This entry comes from a study of T cell changes during pregnancy in multiple sclerosis. The method was immunoSEQ multiplex PCR; TCRdb's version includes in-frame clones alone and lacks a portion of them. The table lists 65,000 to 90,000 clones, roughly 91% of them singletons. V gene TRBV19 combines with J gene TRBJ1-6; D possibly corresponds to TRBD1 (6 bases). This sequence was found in a female donor with multiple sclerosis, enrolled in a pregnancy study. The material sequenced was CD4+ T cells from peripheral blood mononuclear cells, taken after pregnancy. CDR3 nucleotide sequence: TGTGCCAGTAGCAACCCGACAGGAGGAAATTCACCCCTCCACTTT. Its translation: CASSNPTGGNSPLHF. The full variable domain, its missing parts supplied by reference TRBV19 and TRBJ1-6, is DGGITQSPKYLFRKEGQNVTLSCEQNLNHDAMYWYRQDPGQGLRLIYYSQIVNDFQKGDIAEGYSVSREKKESFPLTVTSAQKNPTAFYLCASSNPTGGNSPLHFGNGTRLTVT.